This T cell receptor (beta chain) is drawn from a study of beta chain features in type 1 diabetes. CD45RO/CCR7/CD25/CD127/CD95/CD27 sorting isolated CD4+ naive, central memory, regulatory and stem cell-like memory cells. About this clone itself: What it binds is not known.

Study-wide points: Patients showed naive, central memory and Treg TCRB repertoires that appeared more similar than those of healthy donors. When Type 1 diabetes patients were examined, their TCRB CDR3s proved moderately but significantly shorter in all four CD4+ subsets.

Reverse transcribing all isolated RNA meant expressed TCRB transcripts were sequenced. Sequencing of naive, central memory and regulatory T cell samples gave an average of about 3.7 million reads. Clones were sequenced by immunoSEQ multiplex PCR, and TCRdb holds only the in-frame ones, with some missing. This sample has roughly 500,000 clones, with more than 9.5% found just once. Sample: naive CD4+ T cells from blood. The receptor was isolated from a woman younger than 35 in good health.

The DNA for the CDR3 is TGTGCCAGCAGCTTGACAGCCGACTCTGGGGCCAACGTCCTGACTTTC. Residues: CASSLTADSGANVLTF. The chain is built from TRBV5-6 and TRBJ2-6; no clear D. V lost 1 base, J lost 0 bases, and 8 bases lay in between. CDR3 size: 16 residues. Germline-derived CDR1 and CDR2 are SGHDT and YYEEEE.